These T cell receptor beta chains were read from a single sample in a study of shared clonotypes between healthy human individuals. The method was immunoSEQ multiplex PCR; TCRdb's version includes in-frame clones alone and lacks a portion of them. The profile shows roughly 1,600,000 clones, approximately 98.5% of them singletons. The sequencing input was naive CD4+ T cells sorted from blood. The receptors stem from a man aged 25 to 40 in good health. Both conserved end residues are part of each CDR3. D genes are given only for firm matches. Only some rows state a clone size, as once, few, many or a class for expanded clones.

cdr3_aa | cdr3_nt | j_call | clone_size | v_call | d_call
CASSSTTGGWAGELFF | TGTGCCAGCAGCTCCACGACAGGGGGCTGGGCCGGGGAGCTGTTTTTT | TRBJ2-2 | NA | TRBV7-9 | TRBD1
CASSLGPQGISYEQYF | TGCGCCAGCAGCTTGGGGCCCCAGGGAATTTCCTACGAGCAGTACTTC | TRBJ2-7 | NA | TRBV5-1 | NA
CASSLVGGTSGVLQYF | TGTGCCAGCAGCTTAGTCGGGGGGACTAGCGGCGTATTACAGTACTTC | TRBJ2-7 | NA | TRBV7-2 | TRBD2
CASSSFPSSSYNEQFF | TGTGCCAGCAGCTCTTTTCCGTCCAGCTCCTACAATGAGCAGTTCTTC | TRBJ2-1 | NA | TRBV11-3 | NA
CASKRSASNEQFF | TGTGCCAGCAAACGCTCGGCATCCAATGAGCAGTTCTTC | TRBJ2-1 | NA | TRBV6-5 | NA
CASSLTGPGELFF | TGTGCCAGCAGTCTTACAGGGCCCGGGGAGCTGTTTTTT | TRBJ2-2 | once | TRBV2 | NA
CASTGRGLGDEQFF | TGCGCCAGCACCGGGAGAGGCCTGGGGGATGAGCAGTTCTTC | TRBJ2-1 | NA | TRBV5-1 | NA
CASRSTSGRASGETQYF | TGTGCCAGCAGATCCACTAGCGGGAGGGCCTCGGGGGAGACCCAGTACTTC | TRBJ2-5 | NA | TRBV2 | TRBD2
CASTLQGNTGELFF | TGTGCCAGCACGCTACAGGGGAACACCGGGGAGCTGTTTTTT | TRBJ2-2 | NA | TRBV6-5 | NA
CASSSRDSPYEQYF | TGTGCCAGCAGCTCAAGGGACTCCCCCTACGAGCAGTACTTC | TRBJ2-7 | NA | TRBV11-2 | NA
CASSPDREGTEAFF | TGTGCCAGCAGCCCAGACAGGGAAGGAACTGAAGCTTTCTTT | TRBJ1-1 | NA | TRBV13 | TRBD1
CAWSVLLNTEAFF | TGTGCCTGGAGTGTACTTCTGAACACTGAAGCTTTCTTT | TRBJ1-1 | NA | TRBV30 | NA
CASFRQGRSNQPQHF | TGTGCCAGCTTCAGACAGGGTCGTAGCAATCAGCCCCAGCATTTT | TRBJ1-5 | once | TRBV28 | TRBD1
CASRADTQYF | TGTGCCAGCAGGGCAGATACGCAGTATTTT | TRBJ2-3 | NA | TRBV28 | NA
CASRAGGRSYEQYF | TGTGCCAGTAGGGCCGGGGGCAGGTCCTACGAGCAGTACTTC | TRBJ2-7 | NA | TRBV19 | NA
CASSREGRRTEAFF | TGTGCCAGCAGCCGGGAGGGGCGTAGGACTGAAGCTTTCTTT | TRBJ1-1 | NA | TRBV7-9 | NA
CASRPGQGVHTGELFF | TGTGCCAGCAGACCGGGACAGGGGGTTCACACCGGGGAGCTGTTTTTT | TRBJ2-2 | NA | TRBV28 | TRBD1
CASSLGSSGTYNEQFF | TGCGCCAGCAGCTTGGGGTCTAGCGGGACTTACAATGAGCAGTTCTTC | TRBJ2-1 | NA | TRBV5-1 | TRBD2
CGSYGYTF | TGTGGGAGCTATGGCTACACCTTC | TRBJ1-2 | once | TRBV30 | NA
CASNDWARWTSYEQYF | TGTGCCAGCAATGATTGGGCCAGATGGACCTCCTACGAGCAGTACTTC | TRBJ2-7 | NA | TRBV6-1 | NA
CASSLVGRSYSGANVLTF | TGTGCCAGCAGCTTAGTGGGCAGGTCGTACTCTGGGGCCAACGTCCTGACTTTC | TRBJ2-6 | NA | TRBV7-8 | NA
CASSQGHLYEQYF | TGTGCCAGCAGTCAGGGACACCTCTACGAGCAGTACTTC | TRBJ2-7 | NA | TRBV6-5 | NA
CASSVEGQLNTEAFF | TGTGCCAGCAGCGTAGAGGGACAACTGAACACTGAAGCTTTCTTT | TRBJ1-1 | NA | TRBV9 | NA
CASSATRARGNQPQHF | TGTGCCAGCAGTGCCACAAGGGCGAGAGGCAATCAGCCCCAGCATTTT | TRBJ1-5 | NA | TRBV28 | NA
CASTPGEGPNTGELFF | TGTGCCAGCACCCCGGGGGAGGGGCCAAACACCGGGGAGCTGTTTTTT | TRBJ2-2 | NA | TRBV9 | TRBD2